Each of the 26 T cell receptor beta chains below was sequenced from the same sample in a study of Ad26.COV2.S vaccination and SARS-CoV-2 variants. Clones were read by immunoSEQ multiplex PCR, and TCRdb kept only the in-frame ones, dropping some. The sample lists tens of thousands of clones; 65% to 90% were seen once. The sequenced sample was peripheral blood, obtained after recovery from COVID-19. These TCRs come from a human donor who had recovered from COVID-19.

This sequence joins TRBV5-1 and TRBJ1-1; D call uncertain. V was shortened by 2 bases and J by 2 bases, with 10 bases between the two germline ends. CDR3 length: 14 amino acids. Germline CDR1 reads SGHRS; CDR2 reads YFSETQ. CDR3 nucleotides: TGCGCCAGCAGCTTCGCGAGCTCAAACACTGAAGCTTTCTTT. It yields the protein CASSFASSNTEAFF.

J is TRBJ1-2 and V is TRBV6-4; D not certain. Germline loops: CDR1 MRHNA, CDR2 SNTAGT. This CDR3 has 16 amino acids. Trimming removed 1 base at V and 8 bases at J, with 20 bases between. DNA of the CDR3: TGTGCCAGCAGTGACTTTGGGCAGCCCGGGCTACGGGGCTACACCTTC. Its protein product is CASSDFGQPGLRGYTF.

The gene calls are TRBV24-1 and TRBJ1-1; D ambiguous. This CDR3 spans 14 amino acids. V was cut by 9 bases and J by 1 base, with 14 bases left in between. Germline V gene data show CDR1 as KGHDR and CDR2 as SFDVKD. CDR3 amino acids: CATSEGQTNTEAFF. CDR3 sequence (DNA): TGTGCCACCTCTGAGGGTCAGACGAACACTGAAGCTTTCTTT.

This chain connects TRBV12-3 or TRBV12-4 to TRBJ2-5; no clear D gene. The V gene lost 4 bases and the J gene lost 6 bases, with 6 bases spanning the gap. The CDR3 is made up of 11 amino acids. The CDR3 sequence is CASSSPKTQYF. CDR3 coding DNA: TGTGCCAGCAGTTCCCCTAAGACCCAGTACTTC.

The chain uses TRBV10-1 and TRBJ1-1; TRBD1 matches 8 bases. The CDR3 totals 13 residues. The germline V gene encodes CDR1 WNHNN and CDR2 SYGVQD (reference sequence). V was pared by 6 bases and J by 5 bases, with 5 bases of the junction left unmatched. The CDR3 region has the DNA TGCGCCAGCAGCGCAGGACAGGGTACTGAAGCTTTCTTT. This encodes CASSAGQGTEAFF.

V and J are TRBV5-1 and TRBJ1-3; no clear D. Germline CDR1 reads SGHRS; CDR2 reads YFSETQ. With 0 bases removed from V and 2 bases from J, the gap between germline ends came to 3 bases. The CDR3 runs 13 residues. CDR3 region: CASSLGTGNTIYF. The CDR3 DNA sequence: TGCGCCAGCAGCTTGGGCACTGGAAACACCATATATTTT.

The chain uses TRBV19 and TRBJ1-1; 7 positions match TRBD1. CDR1 is LNHDA and CDR2 is SQIVND in the germline V gene (reference sequence). V lost 1 base and J lost 7; bases outside the gene matches: 3. CDR3 length: 13 residues. The CDR3 is CASSIGGQVEAFF. The CDR3 bases are TGTGCCAGTAGTATAGGTGGACAGGTTGAAGCTTTCTTT.

This clone was picked up a small number of times. The chain is built from TRBV6-6 and TRBJ1-3; tentative D call: TRBD1 (5 bases). This CDR3 spans 16 amino acids. Looked up from germline, CDR1 is MNHNY and CDR2 is SVGAGI (reference sequence). V lost 4 bases and J 5 bases, leaving 18 bases between the germline ends. In DNA form, the CDR3 reads TGTGCCAGCAGTTCCGGGGGGTTCGATTGGAGAAACACCATATATTTT. Translating it yields CASSSGGFDWRNTIYF.

Note on this clone: The identical CDR3 is also encoded by other nucleotide sequences in the sample. The rearrangement uses TRBV3-1 (or the pseudogene TRBV3-2) and TRBJ1-4; D is perhaps TRBD1 (6 bases). With 4 bases removed from V and 8 bases from J, the gap between germline ends came to 14 bases. This CDR3 contains 14 residues. Per germline, CDR1 LGHDT and CDR2 YNNKEL (reference sequence). CDR3 coding DNA: TGTGCCAGCAGCCGGGGGGGCAAGGACGAAAAACTGTTTTTT. Translating it yields CASSRGGKDEKLFF.

V is TRBV11-2 and J is TRBJ1-2; TRBD1 is a possible D gene (6 bases). Deletions cut 4 bases from V and 4 bases from J, with 13 bases between. This CDR3 is built from 14 residues. Germline lookup yields CDR1 SGHAT and CDR2 FQNNGV. Written as DNA, the CDR3 is TGTGCCAGCAGCTCCCCACGGGGGGCCTATGGCTACACCTTC. This encodes CASSSPRGAYGYTF.

V is TRBV5-1 and J is TRBJ1-2, with D unresolved. CDR1 and CDR2 from the germline V gene are SGHRS and YFSETQ. This CDR3 region has 14 residues. V gave up 2 bases and J gave up 2 bases, with 10 bases separating them. The CDR3 region is CASSFNIENYGYTF. The DNA of the CDR3 is TGCGCCAGCAGCTTCAATATAGAAAACTATGGCTACACCTTC.

The rearrangement joins TRBV23-1 to TRBJ2-4, with TRBD1 matching 8 bases. Being an ORF, TRBV23-1 has a function that is uncertain. The CDR3 contains 12 residues. V was pared by 0 bases and J by 14 bases, with 3 bases of the junction left unmatched. The CDR3 DNA sequence: TGCGCCAGCAGTCAATCGACAGGGGTGAAGTACTTC. Translating gives CASSQSTGVKYF.

This sequence joins TRBV10-3 and TRBJ2-7; 9 nucleotides line up with TRBD1. This CDR3 is built from 13 residues. In germline, CDR1 is ENHRY, CDR2 SYGVKD. The DNA of the CDR3 is TGTGTCTCAAAAGGGACAGGGACCCACGAGCAGTACTTC. Encoded protein: CVSKGTGTHEQYF.

The rearrangement links TRBV13 to TRBJ1-1; 9 bases align to TRBD1. CDR3 size: 13 residues. CDR1 and CDR2 from the germline V gene are PRHDT and FYEKMQ (reference sequence). Unmatched junction bases numbered 6, after V lost 8 bases and J lost 5 bases. CDR3 in amino acids: CASLGQGITEAFF. CDR3 nucleotide sequence: TGTGCCAGCCTGGGACAGGGAATTACTGAAGCTTTCTTT. Based on the CDR3 plus reference TRBV13 and TRBJ1-1, the full variable domain is AAGVIQSPRHLIKEKRETATLKCYPIPRHDTVYWYQQGPGQDPQFLISFYEKMQSDKGSIPDRFSAQQFSDYHSELNMSSLELGDSALYFCASLGQGITEAFFGQGTRLTVV.

The chain has TRBV3-1 (or the pseudogene TRBV3-2) and TRBJ2-5; D gene ambiguous. The ends were cut back, 1 base at V and 4 bases at J, with 4 bases in the middle. The CDR3 extends over 12 amino acids. CDR1 LGHDT and CDR2 YNNKEL come from the germline V gene (reference sequence). CDR3 DNA: TGTGCCAGCAGCCAAGGGACAGAGACCCAGTACTTC. This codes for CASSQGTETQYF.

CDR3 in DNA: TGTGCCAGCAGACAGGGGGGTCTTGGCTACACCTTC. It encodes CASRQGGLGYTF. V gene TRBV6-5 combines with J gene TRBJ1-2, with 8 bases that match TRBD1. Looked up from germline, CDR1 is MNHEY and CDR2 is SVGAGI. This CDR3 comprises 12 residues. J lost 7 bases, V lost 6 bases, and 4 bases had no gene match.

The chain joins TRBV25-1 to TRBJ2-2; TRBD1 agrees at 7 bases. The germline V gene encodes CDR1 MGHDK and CDR2 SYGVNS. The CDR3 loop spans 15 amino acids. V gave up 6 bases and J gave up 6 bases; unmatched junction bases: 10. This CDR3 is CASRTFSQGSGELFF. In DNA, the CDR3 is TGTGCCAGCAGAACCTTTTCACAGGGGTCCGGGGAGCTGTTTTTT.

The chain is built from TRBV30 and TRBJ1-5; 7 positions match TRBD1. V dropped 2 bases and J dropped 3; count of bases not matched to a gene: 10. Germline V gene data show CDR1 as GTSNPN and CDR2 as SVGIG (reference sequence). The length of the CDR3 is 16 residues. CDR3 coding DNA: TGTGCCTGGAGTCAGGGTGACAGGGTGTTCAATCAGCCCCAGCATTTT. Residues: CAWSQGDRVFNQPQHF.

V is TRBV7-9 and J is TRBJ1-5; no clear D. The ends were cut back, 5 bases at V and 2 bases at J, with 16 bases in the middle. The germline CDR1 and CDR2 sequences are SEHNR and FQNEAQ (reference sequence). The CDR3 spans 16 residues. The CDR3 coding sequence is TGTGCCAGCAGCCCCGTTCCAGTCTCGGGCAATCAGCCCCAGCATTTT. It translates to CASSPVPVSGNQPQHF.

The V gene is TRBV5-1, the J gene TRBJ2-7; TRBD2 is a possible D gene (5 bases). Germline V lookup: CDR1 SGHRS, CDR2 YFSETQ. The V end was cut by 0 bases, the J end by 5 bases, with 21 bases between. CDR3 length: 17 amino acids. The CDR3 here is CASSLANLMGVANEQYF. For the CDR3, the DNA is TGCGCCAGCAGCTTGGCAAATCTTATGGGAGTAGCGAACGAGCAGTACTTC.

The chain couples TRBV5-1 to TRBJ2-1, with 9 bases that match TRBD2. Germline assignment: CDR1 SGHRS and CDR2 YFSETQ. The V and J ends lost 0 bases and 8 bases, in that order; junction bases with no gene match: 9. The CDR3 runs to 16 residues. CDR3 sequence (DNA): TGCGCCAGCAGCTTGGCAGCGGGAGGTGTTGGCGATGAGCAGTTCTTC. This codes for CASSLAAGGVGDEQFF.

The rearrangement uses TRBV6-5 and TRBJ1-5; TRBD1 matches 7 bases. Germline V CDR1 and CDR2: MNHEY, SVGAGI. Trimming cost V 4 bases and J 6 bases; bases outside gene matches: 6. CDR3 length equals 14 residues. The CDR3 region is CASSSHRGSQPQHF. CDR3 nucleotide sequence: TGTGCCAGCAGTTCTCACAGGGGAAGTCAGCCCCAGCATTTT.

This clone was detected only once. The gene calls are TRBV7-9 and TRBJ1-1; D is unresolved. The germline CDR1 and CDR2 sequences are SEHNR and FQNEAQ (reference sequence). The CDR3 covers 12 residues. Trimming stripped 2 bases from V and 8 bases from J, with 9 bases between. The CDR3 sequence is CASSLRDREAFF. The CDR3 nucleotides are TGTGCCAGCAGCTTAAGAGACCGAGAAGCTTTCTTT.

The chain carries TRBV3-1 (or the pseudogene TRBV3-2) and TRBJ2-5, with 10 bases aligning to TRBD2. The CDR3 is 17 amino acids. CDR1 and CDR2 (germline): LGHDT, YNNKEL (reference sequence). The junction had 9 bases not matched to a gene; V was cut back by 0 bases and J by 5 bases. The CDR3: CASSQDKSSGSWETQYF. In DNA, the CDR3 is TGTGCCAGCAGCCAAGATAAGTCTAGCGGGAGTTGGGAGACCCAGTACTTC.

J is TRBJ1-1 and V is TRBV2, with D hard to call. The germline V gene encodes CDR1 SNHLY and CDR2 FYNNEI. V was cut by 7 bases and J by 4 bases, with 10 bases left in between. This CDR3 is 12 amino acids long. The CDR3 DNA reads as TGTGCCAGCACCCCTGGGAGCACTGAAGCTTTCTTT. Its protein is CASTPGSTEAFF.

This chain links TRBV10-2 with TRBJ2-3; D may be TRBD1 (6 bases). Trimming pared 6 bases from V and 2 bases from J, leaving 12 bases between. CDR3 length equals 14 residues. The germline gives CDR1 WSHSY, CDR2 SAAADI. The CDR3 DNA sequence: TGCGCCAGCAGACGGGACATTGTCACAGATACGCAGTATTTT. The encoded protein is CASRRDIVTDTQYF.